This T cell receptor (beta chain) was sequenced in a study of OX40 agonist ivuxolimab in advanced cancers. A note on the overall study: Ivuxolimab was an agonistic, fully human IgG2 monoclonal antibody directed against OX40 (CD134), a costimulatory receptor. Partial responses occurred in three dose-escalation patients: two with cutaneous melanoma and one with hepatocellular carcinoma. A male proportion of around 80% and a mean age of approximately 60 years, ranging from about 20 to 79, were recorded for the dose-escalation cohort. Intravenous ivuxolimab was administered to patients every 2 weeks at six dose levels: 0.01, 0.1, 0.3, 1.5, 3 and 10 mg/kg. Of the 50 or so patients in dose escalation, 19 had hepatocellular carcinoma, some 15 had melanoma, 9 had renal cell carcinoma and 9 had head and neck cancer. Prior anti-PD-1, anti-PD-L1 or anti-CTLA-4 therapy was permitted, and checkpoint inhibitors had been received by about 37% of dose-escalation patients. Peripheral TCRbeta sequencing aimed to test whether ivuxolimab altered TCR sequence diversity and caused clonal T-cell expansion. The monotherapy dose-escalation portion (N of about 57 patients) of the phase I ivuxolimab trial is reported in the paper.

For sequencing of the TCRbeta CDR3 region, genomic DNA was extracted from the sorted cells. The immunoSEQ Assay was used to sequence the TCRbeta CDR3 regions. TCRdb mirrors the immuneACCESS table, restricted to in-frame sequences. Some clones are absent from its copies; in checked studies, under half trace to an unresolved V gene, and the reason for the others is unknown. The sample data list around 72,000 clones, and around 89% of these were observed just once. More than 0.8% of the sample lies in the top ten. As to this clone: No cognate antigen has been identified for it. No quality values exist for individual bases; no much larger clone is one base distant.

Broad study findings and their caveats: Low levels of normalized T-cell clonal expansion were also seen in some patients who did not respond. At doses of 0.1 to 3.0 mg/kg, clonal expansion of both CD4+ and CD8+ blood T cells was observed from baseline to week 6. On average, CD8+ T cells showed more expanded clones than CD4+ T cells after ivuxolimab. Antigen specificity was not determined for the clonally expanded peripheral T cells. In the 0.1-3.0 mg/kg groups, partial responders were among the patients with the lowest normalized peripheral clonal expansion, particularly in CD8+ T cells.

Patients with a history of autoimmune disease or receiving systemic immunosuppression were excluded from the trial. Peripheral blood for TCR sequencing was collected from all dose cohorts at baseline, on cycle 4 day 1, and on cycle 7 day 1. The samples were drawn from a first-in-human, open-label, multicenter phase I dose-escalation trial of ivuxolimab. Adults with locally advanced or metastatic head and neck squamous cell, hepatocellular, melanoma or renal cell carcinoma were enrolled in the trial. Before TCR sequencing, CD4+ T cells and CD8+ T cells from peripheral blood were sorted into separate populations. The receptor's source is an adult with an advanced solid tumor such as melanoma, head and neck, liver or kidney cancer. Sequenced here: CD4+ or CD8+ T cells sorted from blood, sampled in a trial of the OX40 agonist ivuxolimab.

Read as DNA, the sequence is TGCAGCGTTGAAGCTAGAGGGGGCGGAGGCGAGCAGTACTTC. Its translation reads: CSVEARGGGGEQYF. The chain is made from TRBV29-1 and TRBJ2-7; the central 7 bases match TRBD1. From the cysteine up to the phenylalanine, the CDR3 has a length of 14 residues. Just the 42-base CDR3 DNA is kept, in frame starting at base 1. Per the germline V gene, SQVTM is the CDR1 and ANQGSEA is the CDR2. At the junction V is shortened by 1 base and J by 6 bases; bases outside the gene matches: 9.